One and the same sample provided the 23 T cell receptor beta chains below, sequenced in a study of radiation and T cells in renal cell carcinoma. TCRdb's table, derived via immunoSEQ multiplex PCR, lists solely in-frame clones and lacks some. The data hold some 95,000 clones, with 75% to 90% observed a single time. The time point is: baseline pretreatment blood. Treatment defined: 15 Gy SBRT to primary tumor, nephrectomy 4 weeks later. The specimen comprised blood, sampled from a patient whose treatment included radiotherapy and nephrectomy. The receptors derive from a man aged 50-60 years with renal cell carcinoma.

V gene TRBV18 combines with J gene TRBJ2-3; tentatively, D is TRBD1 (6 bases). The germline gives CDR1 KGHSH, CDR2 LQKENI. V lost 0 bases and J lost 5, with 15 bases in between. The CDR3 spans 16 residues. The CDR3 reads CASSPPGANEGDTQYF. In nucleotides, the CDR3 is TGTGCCAGCTCACCACCGGGGGCCAATGAGGGAGATACGCAGTATTTT.

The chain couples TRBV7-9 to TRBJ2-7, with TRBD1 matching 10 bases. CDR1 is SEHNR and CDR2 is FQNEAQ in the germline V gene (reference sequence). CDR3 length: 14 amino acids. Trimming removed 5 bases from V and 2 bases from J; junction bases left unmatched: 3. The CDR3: CASSRGQGAYEQYF. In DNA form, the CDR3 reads TGTGCCAGCAGCCGTGGACAGGGGGCCTACGAGCAGTACTTC.

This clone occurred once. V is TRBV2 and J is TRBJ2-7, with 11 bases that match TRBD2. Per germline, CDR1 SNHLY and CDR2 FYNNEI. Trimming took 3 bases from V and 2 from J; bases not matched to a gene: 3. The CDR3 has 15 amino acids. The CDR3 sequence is CASSEWTSGPYEQYF. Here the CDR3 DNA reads TGTGCCAGCAGTGAGTGGACTAGCGGGCCCTACGAGCAGTACTTC.

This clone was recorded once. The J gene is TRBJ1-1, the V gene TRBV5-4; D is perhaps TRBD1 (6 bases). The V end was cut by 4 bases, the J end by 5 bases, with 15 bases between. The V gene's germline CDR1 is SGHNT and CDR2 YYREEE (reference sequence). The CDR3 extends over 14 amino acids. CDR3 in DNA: TGTGCCAGCAGCCGCGGGGGGGCTCCGACTGAAGCTTTCTTT. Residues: CASSRGGAPTEAFF.

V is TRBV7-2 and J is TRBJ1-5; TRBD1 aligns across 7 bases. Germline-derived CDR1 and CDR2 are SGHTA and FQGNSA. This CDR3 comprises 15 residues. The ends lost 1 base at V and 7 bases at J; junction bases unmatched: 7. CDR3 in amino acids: CASSLGEGGWQPQHF. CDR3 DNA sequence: TGTGCCAGCAGCTTAGGAGAAGGGGGCTGGCAGCCCCAGCATTTT.

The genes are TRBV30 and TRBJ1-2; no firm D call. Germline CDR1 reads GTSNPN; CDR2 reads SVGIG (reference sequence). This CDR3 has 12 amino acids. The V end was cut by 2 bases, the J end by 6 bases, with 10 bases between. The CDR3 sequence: CAWSRQVNGYTF. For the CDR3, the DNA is TGTGCCTGGAGTCGGCAGGTCAATGGCTACACCTTC.

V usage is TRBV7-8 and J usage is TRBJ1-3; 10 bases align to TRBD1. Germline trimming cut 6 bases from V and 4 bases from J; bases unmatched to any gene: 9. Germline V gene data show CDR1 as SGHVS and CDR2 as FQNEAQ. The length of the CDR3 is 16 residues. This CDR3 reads CASSYRQGASGNTIYF. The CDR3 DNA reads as TGTGCCAGCAGTTACCGACAGGGGGCTTCAGGAAACACCATATATTTT.

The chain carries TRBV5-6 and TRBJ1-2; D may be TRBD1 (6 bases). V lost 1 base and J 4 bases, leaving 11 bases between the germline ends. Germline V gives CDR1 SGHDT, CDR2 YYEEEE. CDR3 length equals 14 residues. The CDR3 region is CASSLNRVVYGYTF. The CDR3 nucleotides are TGTGCCAGCAGCTTGAACAGGGTGGTCTATGGCTACACCTTC.

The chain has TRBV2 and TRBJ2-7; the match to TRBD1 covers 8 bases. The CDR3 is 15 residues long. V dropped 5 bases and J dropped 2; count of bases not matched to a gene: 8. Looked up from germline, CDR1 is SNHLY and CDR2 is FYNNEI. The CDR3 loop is CASSPGQGGPYEQYF. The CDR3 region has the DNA TGTGCCAGCAGTCCAGGACAGGGCGGCCCCTACGAGCAGTACTTC.

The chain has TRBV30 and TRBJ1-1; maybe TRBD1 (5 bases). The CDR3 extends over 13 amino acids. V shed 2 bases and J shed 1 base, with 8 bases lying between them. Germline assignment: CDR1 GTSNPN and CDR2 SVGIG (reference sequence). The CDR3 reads CAWSLQENTEAFF. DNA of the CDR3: TGTGCCTGGAGTTTACAGGAGAACACTGAAGCTTTCTTT. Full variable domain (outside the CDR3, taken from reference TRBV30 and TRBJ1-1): SQTIHQWPATLVQPVGSPLSLECTVEGTSNPNLYWYRQAAGRGLQLLFYSVGIGQISSEVPQNLSASRPQDRQFILSSKKLLLSDSGFYLCAWSLQENTEAFFGQGTRLTVV.

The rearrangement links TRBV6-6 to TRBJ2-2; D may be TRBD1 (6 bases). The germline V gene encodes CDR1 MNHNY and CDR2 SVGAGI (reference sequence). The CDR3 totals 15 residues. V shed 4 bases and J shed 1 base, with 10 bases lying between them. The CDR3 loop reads CASSWDTVNTGELFF. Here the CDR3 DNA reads TGTGCCAGCAGTTGGGACACGGTGAACACCGGGGAGCTGTTTTTT.

The CDR3 region is CASSPGTGPGNTIYF. The CDR3 nucleotides read TGTGCCAGCAGCCCGGGGACAGGGCCGGGAAACACCATATATTTT. This sequence joins TRBV4-2 and TRBJ1-3, with 9 positions matching TRBD1. Germline CDR1 LGHNA, CDR2 YNFKEQ. CDR3 size: 15 residues. Unmatched junction bases numbered 5, after V lost 4 bases and J lost 4 bases.

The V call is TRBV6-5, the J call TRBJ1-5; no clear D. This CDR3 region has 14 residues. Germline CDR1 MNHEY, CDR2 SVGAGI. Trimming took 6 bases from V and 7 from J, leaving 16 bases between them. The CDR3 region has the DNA TGTGCCAGCAGACGTGACCGGTTTCAACAGCCCCAGCATTTT. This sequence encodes CASRRDRFQQPQHF.

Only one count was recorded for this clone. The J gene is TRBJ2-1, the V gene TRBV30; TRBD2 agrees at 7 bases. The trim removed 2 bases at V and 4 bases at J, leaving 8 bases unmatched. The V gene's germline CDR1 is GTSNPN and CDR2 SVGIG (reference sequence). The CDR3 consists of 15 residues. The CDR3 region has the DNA TGTGCCTGGAGTAGTTGGGCGGGAGCTTACAATGAGCAGTTCTTC. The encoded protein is CAWSSWAGAYNEQFF.

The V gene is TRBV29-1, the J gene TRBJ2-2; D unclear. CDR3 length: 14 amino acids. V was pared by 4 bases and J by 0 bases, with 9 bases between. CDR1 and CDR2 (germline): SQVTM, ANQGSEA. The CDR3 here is CSVGATSNTGELFF. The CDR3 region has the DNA TGCAGCGTTGGCGCCACCTCGAACACCGGGGAGCTGTTTTTT.

CDR3 residues: CASADRGVHYGYTF. The CDR3 coding sequence is TGTGCCAGTGCGGACAGGGGAGTCCACTATGGCTACACCTTC. The gene calls are TRBV6-5 and TRBJ1-2; 9 bases map to TRBD1. The CDR3 consists of 14 residues. The V and J ends lost 9 bases and 3 bases, in that order; junction bases with no gene match: 8. From germline, CDR1 is MNHEY and CDR2 SVGAGI.

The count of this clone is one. The CDR3 bases are TGTGCCAGCAGTTTATCTGGACAGTTGAACACCGGGGAGCTGTTTTTT. Amino acid sequence: CASSLSGQLNTGELFF. This chain uses TRBV27 with TRBJ2-2; a weak D match, TRBD1 (6 bases). There are 16 residues in the CDR3. The V end was cut by 0 bases, the J end by 1 base, with 9 bases between. Germline assignment: CDR1 MNHEY and CDR2 SMNVEV (reference sequence).

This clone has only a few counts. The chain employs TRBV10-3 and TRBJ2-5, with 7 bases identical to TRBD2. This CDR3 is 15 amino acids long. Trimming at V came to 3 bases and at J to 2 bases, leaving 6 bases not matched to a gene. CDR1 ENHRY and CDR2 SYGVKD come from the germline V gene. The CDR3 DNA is TGTGCCATCAGTGACTTGGGGGGGAGGCAAGAGACCCAGTACTTC. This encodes CAISDLGGRQETQYF.

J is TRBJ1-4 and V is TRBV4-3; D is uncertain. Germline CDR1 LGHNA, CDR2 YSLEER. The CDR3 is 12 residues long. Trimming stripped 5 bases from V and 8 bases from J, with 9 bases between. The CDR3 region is CASSYLGEKLFF. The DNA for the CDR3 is TGCGCCAGCAGCTACTTGGGGGAAAAACTGTTTTTT.

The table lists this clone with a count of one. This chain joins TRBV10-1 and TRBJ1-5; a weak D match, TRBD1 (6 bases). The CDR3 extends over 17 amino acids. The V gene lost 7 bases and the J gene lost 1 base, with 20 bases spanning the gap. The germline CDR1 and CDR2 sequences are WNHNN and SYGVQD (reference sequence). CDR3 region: CASTAGAVTTSNQPQHF. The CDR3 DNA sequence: TGCGCCAGCACAGCAGGGGCCGTTACCACCAGCAATCAGCCCCAGCATTTT.

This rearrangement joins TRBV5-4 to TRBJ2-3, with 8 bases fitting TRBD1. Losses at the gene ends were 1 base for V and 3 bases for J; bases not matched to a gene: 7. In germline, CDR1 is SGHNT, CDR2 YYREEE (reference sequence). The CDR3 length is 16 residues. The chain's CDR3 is CASSLLAGGPTDTQYF. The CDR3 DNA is TGTGCCAGCAGCTTGTTGGCAGGGGGCCCAACAGATACGCAGTATTTT.

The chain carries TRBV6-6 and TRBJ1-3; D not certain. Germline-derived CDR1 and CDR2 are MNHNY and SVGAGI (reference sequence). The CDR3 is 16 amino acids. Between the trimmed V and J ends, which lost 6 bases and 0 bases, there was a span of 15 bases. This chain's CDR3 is CASSPHRLNSGNTIYF. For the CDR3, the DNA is TGTGCCAGCAGCCCCCATCGCCTCAACTCTGGAAACACCATATATTTT.

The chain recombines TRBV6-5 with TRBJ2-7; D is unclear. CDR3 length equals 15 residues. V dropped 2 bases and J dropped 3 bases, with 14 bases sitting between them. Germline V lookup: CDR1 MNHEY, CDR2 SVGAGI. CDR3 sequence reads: CASSYGPSSDYEQYF. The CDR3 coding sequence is TGTGCCAGCAGTTACGGACCGAGCTCTGACTACGAGCAGTACTTC.